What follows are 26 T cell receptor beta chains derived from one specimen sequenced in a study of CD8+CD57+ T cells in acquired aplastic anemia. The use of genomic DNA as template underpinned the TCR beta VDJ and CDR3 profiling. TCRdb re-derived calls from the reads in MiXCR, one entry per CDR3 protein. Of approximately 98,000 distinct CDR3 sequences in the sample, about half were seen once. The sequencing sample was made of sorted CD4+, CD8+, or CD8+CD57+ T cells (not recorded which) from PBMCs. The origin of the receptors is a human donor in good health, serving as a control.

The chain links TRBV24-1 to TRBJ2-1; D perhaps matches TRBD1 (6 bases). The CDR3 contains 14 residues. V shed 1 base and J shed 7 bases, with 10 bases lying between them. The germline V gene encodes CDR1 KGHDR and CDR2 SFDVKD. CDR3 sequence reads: CATSDFWGRNEQFF. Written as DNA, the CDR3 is TGTGCCACCAGTGATTTTTGGGGGCGGAATGAGCAGTTCTTC.

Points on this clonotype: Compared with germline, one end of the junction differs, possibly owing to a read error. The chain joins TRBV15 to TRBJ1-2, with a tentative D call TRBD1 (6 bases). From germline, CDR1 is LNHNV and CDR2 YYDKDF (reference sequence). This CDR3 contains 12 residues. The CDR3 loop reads CASSQGGGGYTF. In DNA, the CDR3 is TGTGCCAGCAGCCAAGGGGGGGGGGGCTACACCTTC. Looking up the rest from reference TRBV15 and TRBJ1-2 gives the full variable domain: DAMVIQNPRYQVTQFGKPVTLSCSQTLNHNVMYWYQQKSSQAPKLLFHYYDKDFNNEADTPDNFQSRRPNTSFCFLDIRSPGLGDTAMYLCASSQGGGGYTFGSGTRLTVV.

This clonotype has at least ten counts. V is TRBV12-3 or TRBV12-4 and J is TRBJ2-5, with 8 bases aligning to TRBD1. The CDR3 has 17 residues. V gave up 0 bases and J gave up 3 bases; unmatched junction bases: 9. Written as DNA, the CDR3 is TGTGCCAGCAGTTTAGCCTTGGGGACAGGAAGTAAAGAGACCCAGTACTTC. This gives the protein CASSLALGTGSKETQYF.

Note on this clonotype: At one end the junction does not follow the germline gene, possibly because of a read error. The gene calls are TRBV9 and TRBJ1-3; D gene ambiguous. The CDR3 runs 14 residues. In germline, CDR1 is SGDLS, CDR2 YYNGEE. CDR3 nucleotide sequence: TGTGCCAGCAGCGTAGTCAGCACTGGAAACGCCATATATTTT. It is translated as CASSVVSTGNAIYF.

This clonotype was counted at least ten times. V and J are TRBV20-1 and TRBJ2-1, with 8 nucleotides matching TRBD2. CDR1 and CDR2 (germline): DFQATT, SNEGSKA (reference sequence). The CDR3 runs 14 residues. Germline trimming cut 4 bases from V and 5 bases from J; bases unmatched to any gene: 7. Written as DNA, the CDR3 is TGCAGTGCTAAAAGCGGGGGAAGCGACAATGAGCAGTTCTTC. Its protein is CSAKSGGSDNEQFF.

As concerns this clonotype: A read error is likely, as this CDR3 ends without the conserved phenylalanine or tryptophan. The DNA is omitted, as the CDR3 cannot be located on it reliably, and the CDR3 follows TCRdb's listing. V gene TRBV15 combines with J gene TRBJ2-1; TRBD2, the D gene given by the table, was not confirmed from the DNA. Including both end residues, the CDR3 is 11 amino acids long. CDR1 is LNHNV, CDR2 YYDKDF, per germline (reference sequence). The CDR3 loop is CATSRDSRLAG.

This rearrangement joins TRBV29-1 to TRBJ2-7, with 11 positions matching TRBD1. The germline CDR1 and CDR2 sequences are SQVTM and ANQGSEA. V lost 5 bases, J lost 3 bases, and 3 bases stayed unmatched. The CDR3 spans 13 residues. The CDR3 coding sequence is TGCAGCGTTTCCGGGACAGGGGGCTACGAGCAGTACTTC. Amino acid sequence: CSVSGTGGYEQYF.

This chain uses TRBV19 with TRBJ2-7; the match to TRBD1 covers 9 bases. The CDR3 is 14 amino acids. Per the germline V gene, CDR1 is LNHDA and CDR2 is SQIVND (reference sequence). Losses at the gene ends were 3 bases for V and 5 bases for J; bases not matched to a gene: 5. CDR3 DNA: TGTGCCAGTAGTATCCGGGACAGGGCCCACGAGCAGTACTTC. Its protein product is CASSIRDRAHEQYF.

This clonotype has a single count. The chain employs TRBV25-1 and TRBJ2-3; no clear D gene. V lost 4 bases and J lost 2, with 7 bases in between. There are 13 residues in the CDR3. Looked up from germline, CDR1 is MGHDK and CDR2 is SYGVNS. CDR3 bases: TGTGCCAGCAGTGGAGTCTACACAGATACGCAGTATTTT. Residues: CASSGVYTDTQYF.

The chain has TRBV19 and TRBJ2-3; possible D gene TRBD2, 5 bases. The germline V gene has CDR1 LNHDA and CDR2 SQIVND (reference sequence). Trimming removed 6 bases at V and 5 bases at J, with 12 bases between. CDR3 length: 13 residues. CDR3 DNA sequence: TGTGCCAGTAGCGTGGGGAGAGGAGATACGCAGTATTTT. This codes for CASSVGRGDTQYF.

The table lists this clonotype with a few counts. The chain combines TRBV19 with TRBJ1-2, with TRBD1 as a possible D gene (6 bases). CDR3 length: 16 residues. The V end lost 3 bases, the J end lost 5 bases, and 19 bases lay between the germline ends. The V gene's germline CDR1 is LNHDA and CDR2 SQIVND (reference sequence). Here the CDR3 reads CASSIGGQGGGYGYTF. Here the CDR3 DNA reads TGTGCCAGTAGTATTGGGGGCCAAGGTGGCGGATATGGCTACACCTTC.

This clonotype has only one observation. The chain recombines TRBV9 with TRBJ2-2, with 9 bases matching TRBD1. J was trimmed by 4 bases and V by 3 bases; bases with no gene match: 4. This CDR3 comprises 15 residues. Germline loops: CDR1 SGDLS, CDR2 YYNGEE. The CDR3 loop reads CASSEGQGVTGELFF. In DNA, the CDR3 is TGTGCCAGCAGCGAGGGACAGGGTGTCACCGGGGAGCTGTTTTTT.

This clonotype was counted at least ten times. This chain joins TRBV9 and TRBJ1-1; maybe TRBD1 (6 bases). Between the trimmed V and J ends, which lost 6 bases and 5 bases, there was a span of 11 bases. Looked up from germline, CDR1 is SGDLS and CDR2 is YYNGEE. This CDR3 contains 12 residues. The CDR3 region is CASNRGGTEAFF. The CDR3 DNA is TGTGCCAGCAATAGAGGGGGTACTGAAGCTTTCTTT.

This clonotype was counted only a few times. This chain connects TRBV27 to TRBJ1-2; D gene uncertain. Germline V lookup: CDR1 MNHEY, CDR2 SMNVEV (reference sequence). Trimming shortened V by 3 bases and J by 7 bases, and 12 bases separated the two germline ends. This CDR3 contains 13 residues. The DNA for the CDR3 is TGTGCCAGCAGTTTGGGGAAGGCGGGTGGCTACACCTTC. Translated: CASSLGKAGGYTF.

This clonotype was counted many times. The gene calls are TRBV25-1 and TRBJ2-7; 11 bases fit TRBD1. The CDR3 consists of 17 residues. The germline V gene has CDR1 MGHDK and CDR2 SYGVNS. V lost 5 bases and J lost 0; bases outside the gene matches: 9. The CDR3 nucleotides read TGTGCCAGCAGTTTTATCCGGGACAGGGGGAGCTCCTACGAGCAGTACTTC. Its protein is CASSFIRDRGSSYEQYF.

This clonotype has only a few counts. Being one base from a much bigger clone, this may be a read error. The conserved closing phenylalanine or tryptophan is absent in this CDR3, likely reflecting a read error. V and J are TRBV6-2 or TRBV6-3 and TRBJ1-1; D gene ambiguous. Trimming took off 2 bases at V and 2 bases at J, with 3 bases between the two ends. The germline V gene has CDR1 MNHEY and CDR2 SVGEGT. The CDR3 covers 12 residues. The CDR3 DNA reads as TGTGCCAGCAGTTACATTAACACTGAAGCTTTCTGT. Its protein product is CASSYINTEAFC.

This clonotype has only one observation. The CDR3 spells CASSLMGNNQPQHF. Here the CDR3 DNA reads TGTGCCAGCAGCTTAATGGGGAACAATCAGCCCCAGCATTTT. The J gene is TRBJ1-5, the V gene TRBV7-9; D is unclear. The CDR3 runs 14 residues. V gave up 2 bases and J gave up 3 bases, with 8 bases separating them. From germline, CDR1 is SEHNR and CDR2 FQNEAQ (reference sequence).

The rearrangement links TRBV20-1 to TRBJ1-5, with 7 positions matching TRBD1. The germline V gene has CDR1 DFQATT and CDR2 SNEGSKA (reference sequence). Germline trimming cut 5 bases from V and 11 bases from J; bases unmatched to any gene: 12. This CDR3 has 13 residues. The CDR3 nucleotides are TGCAGTGCTCTGGACAGGCCCCTAGGATCCCAGCATTTT. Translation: CSALDRPLGSQHF.

The chain's CDR3 is CASRREGLKGYGELFF. As DNA, the CDR3 is TGTGCCAGCAGGAGGGAGGGCCTCAAGGGATACGGGGAGCTGTTTTTT. This chain links TRBV7-9 with TRBJ2-2, with 7 bases matching TRBD2. Germline V gene lookup returns CDR1 SEHNR and CDR2 FQNEAQ (reference sequence). This CDR3 spans 16 amino acids. Trimming removed 6 bases from V and 7 bases from J; junction bases left unmatched: 14.

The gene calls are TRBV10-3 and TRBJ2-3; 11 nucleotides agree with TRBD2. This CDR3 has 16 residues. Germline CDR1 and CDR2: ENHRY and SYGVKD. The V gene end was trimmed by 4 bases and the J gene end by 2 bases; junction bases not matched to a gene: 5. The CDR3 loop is CAISASSGGSTDTQYF. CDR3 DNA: TGTGCCATCAGTGCGTCTAGCGGGGGGTCCACAGATACGCAGTATTTT.

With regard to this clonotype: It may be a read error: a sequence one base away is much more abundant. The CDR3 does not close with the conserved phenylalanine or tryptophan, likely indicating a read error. The DNA of the CDR3 is TGTGCCAGCAGTTTAGACAGGGGAAGAGGGACTGAAGCTTTCTCT. The encoded protein is CASSLDRGRGTEAFS. J is TRBJ1-1 and V is TRBV12-3 or TRBV12-4, with 7 bases lining up with TRBD1. This CDR3 comprises 15 residues. Trimming cost V 1 base and J 5 bases; bases outside gene matches: 7.

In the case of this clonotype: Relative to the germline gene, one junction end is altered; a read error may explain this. CDR3 in amino acids: CSVNGGEINGQFF. As DNA, the CDR3 is TGCAGCGTCAACGGGGGGGAGATTAATGGGCAGTTCTTC. V and J are TRBV20-1 and TRBJ2-1; TRBD2 matches at 8 bases. This CDR3 is 13 amino acids long. Per the germline V gene, CDR1 is DFQATT and CDR2 is SNEGSKA (reference sequence).

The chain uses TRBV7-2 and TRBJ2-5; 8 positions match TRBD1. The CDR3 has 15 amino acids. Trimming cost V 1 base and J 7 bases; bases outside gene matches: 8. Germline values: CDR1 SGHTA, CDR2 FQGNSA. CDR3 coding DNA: TGTGCCAGCAGCTTAGGAGGGCGCGACAGGGGGACCCAGTACTTC. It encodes CASSLGGRDRGTQYF.

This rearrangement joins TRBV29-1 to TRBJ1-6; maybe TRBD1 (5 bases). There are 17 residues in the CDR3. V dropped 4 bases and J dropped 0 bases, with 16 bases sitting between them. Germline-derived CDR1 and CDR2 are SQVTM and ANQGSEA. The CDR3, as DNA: TGCAGCGTTGCGGGACGGCGTACAAGCTCCTATAATTCACCCCTCCACTTT. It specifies CSVAGRRTSSYNSPLHF. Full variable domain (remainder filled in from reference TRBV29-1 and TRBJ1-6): SAVISQKPSRDICQRGTSLTIQCQVDSQVTMMFWYRQQPGQSLTLIATANQGSEATYESGFVIDKFPISRPNLTFSTLTVSNMSPEDSSIYLCSVAGRRTSSYNSPLHFGNGTRLTVT.

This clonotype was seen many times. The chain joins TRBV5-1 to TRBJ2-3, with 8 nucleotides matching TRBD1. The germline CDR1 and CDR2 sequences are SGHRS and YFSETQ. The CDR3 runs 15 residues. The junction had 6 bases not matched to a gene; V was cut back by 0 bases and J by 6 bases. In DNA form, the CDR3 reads TGCGCCAGCAGCTTGGGACAGGGGACGGGGGATACGCAGTATTTT. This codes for CASSLGQGTGDTQYF. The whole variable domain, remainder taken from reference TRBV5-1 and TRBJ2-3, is KAGVTQTPRYLIKTRGQQVTLSCSPISGHRSVSWYQQTPGQGLQFLFEYFSETQRNKGNFPGRFSGRQFSNSRSEMNVSTLELGDSALYLCASSLGQGTGDTQYFGPGTRLTVL.

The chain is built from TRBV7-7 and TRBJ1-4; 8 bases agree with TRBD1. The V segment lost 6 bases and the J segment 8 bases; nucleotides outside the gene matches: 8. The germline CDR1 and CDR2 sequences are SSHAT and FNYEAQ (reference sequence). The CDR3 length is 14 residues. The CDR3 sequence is CASSFDRGGEKLFF. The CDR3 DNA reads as TGTGCCAGCAGTTTCGACAGGGGAGGAGAAAAACTGTTTTTT.